This TCR beta chain derives from a study of OX40 agonist ivuxolimab in advanced cancers. Study information: Every 2 weeks, patients got intravenous ivuxolimab at one of six dose levels (0.01-10 mg/kg). General observations from the study: By week 6 at 0.1 to 3.0 mg/kg, blood CD4+ and CD8+ T cells had expanded clonally.

Of note for this clone: What it recognizes is unknown.

This table comes from immunoSEQ multiplex PCR, and its TCRdb copy is limited to in-frame clones, with some not included. The top ten clones hold approximately 2.3% of a sample with almost 70,000 clones, 65% to 80% of them seen once. The CDR3 runs to 14 residues. V lost 2 bases and J lost 1, with 9 bases in between. The germline gives CDR1 SGHTA, CDR2 FQGTGA. The sequences come from CD4+ or CD8+ T cells sorted from blood, collected in a trial of the OX40 agonist ivuxolimab. The chain carries TRBV7-3 and TRBJ2-7; weak D call: TRBD1 (6 bases). The sequence derives from an adult with an advanced solid tumor such as melanoma, head and neck, liver or kidney cancer. CDR3 amino acids: CASSLYRASYEQYF. The DNA of the CDR3 is TGTGCCAGCAGCTTATACAGGGCTTCCTACGAGCAGTACTTC.